The clone carrying this T cell receptor (beta chain) was seen at least ten times. The antigen is unknown. The data stem from a study of regulatory T cells in long-lasting Graves disease. Study-wide background: The term persistent Graves' disease signified upward of 5 years on antithyroid drugs with positive TSH receptor antibodies. Notes on the study in general: Newly diagnosed disease favored TRBV20-1 and TRBJ2-1 over persistent disease.

Arm-PCR of CDR3 regions with iRepertoire HTBI primers generated TCR beta libraries. TCRdb processed the multiplex PCR reads anew with MiXCR; each CDR3 protein has one entry. The sample lists some 330,000 distinct CDR3 sequences, more than 20% seen once, with around 30% in the top ten. This CDR3 region has 16 residues. Per germline, CDR1 SGHAT and CDR2 FQNNGV. V lost 3 bases to trimming and J lost 5 bases; unmatched junction nucleotides: 10. The sample's time point: persistent/refractory GD, antithyroid drugs over 5 years with positive TRAb. Generation of the TCR library employed RNA extracted from PBMCs. Patients were from an endocrinology department in Xi'an, China. A volume of around 8.7 milliliters of peripheral blood was collected in EDTA tubes.

The sequence came from a middle-aged woman with Graves disease. The genes are TRBV11-2 and TRBJ2-1; 7 bases align to TRBD2. Material: peripheral blood mononuclear cells (PBMCs), obtained when the disease was refractory, from a patient treated with antithyroid drugs. The CDR3 region has the DNA TGTGCCAGCAGCTTCCGGGGCGGGAGAGGGGACAATGAGCAGTTCTTC. This translates into CASSFRGGRGDNEQFF.